This T cell receptor beta chain was retrieved from a study of cytomegalovirus exposure and HLA in healthy donors. The PCR used 60 Vbeta and 13 Jbeta primers. The method was immunoSEQ multiplex PCR; TCRdb's version includes in-frame clones alone and lacks a portion of them. The table includes roughly 150,000 clones, 65% to 85% detected once. Per the germline V gene, CDR1 is SEHNR and CDR2 is FQNEAQ (reference sequence). This CDR3 spans 14 amino acids. Of note for this clone: Sequence at one end of the junction differs from germline and may be a read error.

The sequenced sample consisted of PBMCs. The rearrangement joins TRBV7-9 to TRBJ1-2; TRBD1 aligns across 7 bases. The clonotype originates from a male donor in good health and CMV-seronegative. The CDR3 region has the DNA TGTTCCAGCAGCTTAGGACAGGCTAACTATGGCTACACCTTC. It codes for CSSSLGQANYGYTF.